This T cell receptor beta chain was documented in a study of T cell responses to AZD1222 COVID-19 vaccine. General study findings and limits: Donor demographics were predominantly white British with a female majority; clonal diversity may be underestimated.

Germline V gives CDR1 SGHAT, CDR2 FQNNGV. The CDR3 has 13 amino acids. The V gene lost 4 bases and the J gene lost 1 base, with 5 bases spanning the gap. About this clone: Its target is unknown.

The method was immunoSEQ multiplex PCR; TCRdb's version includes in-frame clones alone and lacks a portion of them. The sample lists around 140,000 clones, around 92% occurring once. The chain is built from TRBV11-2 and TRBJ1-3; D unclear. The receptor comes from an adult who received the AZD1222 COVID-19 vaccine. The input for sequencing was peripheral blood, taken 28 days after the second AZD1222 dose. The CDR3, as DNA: TGTGCCAGCAGCTCGAATTCTGGAAACACCATATATTTT. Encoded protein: CASSSNSGNTIYF.